The present T cell receptor beta chain was sequenced within a study of T cells in Graves' hyperthyroidism and ophthalmopathy. The CDR3 loop spans 19 amino acids. Germline-derived CDR1 and CDR2 are SGHAT and FQNNGV. V was pared by 5 bases and J by 7 bases, with 16 bases of the junction left unmatched. Overall study findings and caveats: By a 13 V-J model, ophthalmopathy was set apart from stable hyperthyroidism.

A few counts support this clonotype. The antigen remains unidentified. RNA transcripts yielded amplified TCR beta CDR3 regions. TCR CDR3 underwent first-round RT-PCR with the HTBI primer set. TCRdb recomputed calls from the multiplex PCR reads with MiXCR, one row per CDR3 protein. The repertoire holds approximately 600,000 distinct CDR3 sequences, less than 25% seen once, with more than 30% in the top ten. The V gene is TRBV11-2, the J gene TRBJ2-2; 13 bases are shared with TRBD2. The receptor comes from a man between 25 and 39 years old with Graves' ophthalmopathy. Material for sequencing was blood. In DNA form, the CDR3 reads TGTGCCAGCAGCCCCGGACTAGAGAGAAGACTAGCGGGAGGCGGGGAGCTGTTTTTT. It specifies CASSPGLERRLAGGGELFF.